The 32 T cell receptor beta chains given below trace back to one sample, sequenced in a study of OX40 agonist ivuxolimab in advanced cancers. Libraries were prepared by immunoSEQ multiplex PCR; TCRdb keeps only in-frame clonotypes and omits some of them. This table has some 51,000 clones, approximately 86% appearing once. This specimen consisted of CD4+ or CD8+ T cells sorted from blood, obtained in a trial of the OX40 agonist ivuxolimab. The receptor set was obtained from an adult with an advanced solid tumor such as melanoma, head and neck, liver or kidney cancer.

The chain employs TRBV6-6 and TRBJ1-6; D gene uncertain. Trimming took off 6 bases at V and 8 bases at J, with 11 bases between the two ends. There are 13 residues in the CDR3. Per the germline V gene, CDR1 is MNHNY and CDR2 is SVGAGI (reference sequence). The DNA of the CDR3 is TGTGCCAGCAGCCGCCCAGGTGATTCACCCCTCCACTTT. Translating gives CASSRPGDSPLHF.

J is TRBJ2-3 and V is TRBV5-6; D is uncertain. V was shortened by 0 bases and J by 4 bases, with 12 bases between the two germline ends. Germline assignment: CDR1 SGHDT and CDR2 YYEEEE. This CDR3 comprises 15 residues. CDR3 region: CASSLVGPHADTQYF. The DNA for the CDR3 is TGTGCCAGCAGCTTGGTGGGTCCGCATGCAGATACGCAGTATTTT.

The chain has TRBV5-1 and TRBJ2-3; 8 bases agree with TRBD2. V lost 0 bases and J lost 2; bases outside the gene matches: 5. The CDR3 runs 16 residues. Per the germline V gene, CDR1 is SGHRS and CDR2 is YFSETQ. The CDR3 region is CASSLDIAGPTDTQYF. DNA for the CDR3: TGCGCCAGCAGCTTGGATATAGCGGGACCCACAGATACGCAGTATTTT.

This chain links TRBV19 with TRBJ2-4; the D gene is possibly TRBD1 (5 bases). From germline, CDR1 is LNHDA and CDR2 SQIVND (reference sequence). V lost 6 bases to trimming and J lost 7 bases, with 10 bases between them. CDR3 length: 12 amino acids. The CDR3 DNA reads TGTGCCAGTAGCCCCTGGGGCAACATTCAGTACTTC. Protein: CASSPWGNIQYF. Using reference TRBV19 and TRBJ2-4 for the parts outside the CDR3, the full variable domain is DGGITQSPKYLFRKEGQNVTLSCEQNLNHDAMYWYRQDPGQGLRLIYYSQIVNDFQKGDIAEGYSVSREKKESFPLTVTSAQKNPTAFYLCASSPWGNIQYFGAGTRLSVL.

The V gene is TRBV14, the J gene TRBJ2-7, with 9 positions matching TRBD2. This CDR3 is 14 amino acids long. Germline V CDR1 and CDR2: SGHDN, FVKESK. Losses at the gene ends were 4 bases for V and 4 bases for J; bases not matched to a gene: 5. The CDR3 sequence: CASSRGLATYEQYF. CDR3 nucleotide sequence: TGTGCCAGCAGCCGCGGACTAGCGACATACGAGCAGTACTTC.

The rearrangement uses TRBV7-9 and TRBJ2-7; TRBD1 matches 8 bases. V was clipped by 5 bases and J by 4 bases; unmatched bases: 10. Germline lookup yields CDR1 SEHNR and CDR2 FQNEAQ (reference sequence). The CDR3 covers 15 residues. CDR3 amino acids: CASSQGAAEIYEQYF. In DNA form, the CDR3 reads TGTGCCAGCAGCCAGGGGGCAGCTGAGATATACGAGCAGTACTTC.

The rearrangement uses TRBV18 and TRBJ2-2; D tentatively reads TRBD1 or TRBD2 (5 bases each). The CDR3 has 14 amino acids. V shed 3 bases and J shed 3 bases, with 8 bases lying between them. Per the germline V gene, CDR1 is KGHSH and CDR2 is LQKENI. CDR3 DNA sequence: TGTGCCAGCTCACCGGGGGTTGACACCGGGGAGCTGTTTTTT. Its protein product is CASSPGVDTGELFF.

This rearrangement joins TRBV4-1 to TRBJ2-1, with 9 bases that match TRBD2. V shed 8 bases and J 4 bases; nucleotides not matched to a gene: 12. Germline CDR1 and CDR2: MGHRA and YSYEKL. CDR3 length equals 16 residues. In DNA, the CDR3 is TGCGCCAGCTCTCTCGAGCGGGAGGATTGGTACAATGAGCAGTTCTTC. Its protein is CASSLEREDWYNEQFF.

This chain links TRBV27 with TRBJ2-1; 9 bases match TRBD1. The germline V gene encodes CDR1 MNHEY and CDR2 SMNVEV (reference sequence). V lost 6 bases and J lost 6; bases outside the gene matches: 3. This CDR3 is built from 13 residues. The CDR3 DNA follows: TGTGCCAGCAGGGGACAGGGACTCAATGAGCAGTTCTTC. Translation gives CASRGQGLNEQFF.

The chain uses TRBV30 and TRBJ1-2; 7 positions agree with TRBD1. Germline CDR1 GTSNPN, CDR2 SVGIG (reference sequence). The V gene end was trimmed by 4 bases and the J gene end by 0 bases; junction bases not matched to a gene: 5. CDR3 length: 14 residues. The chain's CDR3 is CAWKRDSPNYGYTF. CDR3 coding DNA: TGTGCCTGGAAGCGGGACAGTCCTAACTATGGCTACACCTTC.

J is TRBJ2-7 and V is TRBV7-8, with D unresolved. Trimming removed 1 base at V and 2 bases at J, with 6 bases between. Germline V gene sequence: CDR1 SGHVS, CDR2 FQNEAQ. CDR3 size: 13 residues. The CDR3 DNA sequence: TGTGCCAGCAGCTTAGTTGTCACCTACGAGCAGTACTTC. Residues: CASSLVVTYEQYF. Full variable domain (remainder filled in from reference TRBV7-8 and TRBJ2-7): GAGVSQSPRYKVAKRGQDVALRCDPISGHVSLFWYQQALGQGPEFLTYFQNEAQLDKSGLPSDRFFAERPEGSVSTLKIQRTQQEDSAVYLCASSLVVTYEQYFGPGTRLTVT.

V gene TRBV7-9 combines with J gene TRBJ1-3, with D possibly matching TRBD1 (5 bases). Trimming shortened V by 5 bases and J by 7 bases, and 15 bases separated the two germline ends. The CDR3 sequence is 14 residues long. The germline V gene has CDR1 SEHNR and CDR2 FQNEAQ (reference sequence). The DNA for the CDR3 is TGTGCCAGCAGCCCGCCTGGGGCCAGGAACACCATATATTTT. Its protein is CASSPPGARNTIYF.

V gene TRBV10-3 combines with J gene TRBJ1-5; TRBD1 matches 7 bases. Trimming cost V 4 bases and J 1 base; bases outside gene matches: 1. The germline CDR1 and CDR2 sequences are ENHRY and SYGVKD. The CDR3 is made up of 14 amino acids. CDR3 coding DNA: TGTGCCATCAGTGGGGGACAGAGCAATCAGCCCCAGCATTTT. It yields the protein CAISGGQSNQPQHF.

This clone was seen just once. The CDR3 DNA follows: TGTGCCAGCTCACCACGTTCGGTGACGGTCGACGAGCAGTACTTC. It encodes CASSPRSVTVDEQYF. The rearrangement links TRBV18 to TRBJ2-7; D is undetermined. Deletions cut 1 base from V and 5 bases from J, with 15 bases between. The CDR3 consists of 15 residues. Per germline, CDR1 KGHSH and CDR2 LQKENI.

For the CDR3, the DNA is TGTGCCAGCAGGAATAGCAATCAGCCCCAGCATTTT. This codes for CASRNSNQPQHF. The chain uses TRBV28 and TRBJ1-5, with no clear D. V lost 6 bases to trimming and J lost 0 bases, with 3 bases between them. There are 12 residues in the CDR3. Germline values: CDR1 MDHEN, CDR2 SYDVKM. The full variable domain, with the rest looked up from reference TRBV28 and TRBJ1-5, is DVKVTQSSRYLVKRTGEKVFLECVQDMDHENMFWYRQDPGLGLRLIYFSYDVKMKEKGDIPEGYSVSREKKERFSLILESASTNQTSMYLCASRNSNQPQHFGDGTRLSIL.

The chain joins TRBV5-1 to TRBJ1-5, with D possibly being TRBD1 (6 bases). CDR1 and CDR2 (germline): SGHRS, YFSETQ. The V and J ends lost 4 bases and 7 bases respectively, with 15 bases between them. This CDR3 has 14 residues. CDR3 in amino acids: CASSVGGAGQPQHF. CDR3 nucleotides: TGCGCCAGCAGCGTGGGGGGCGCCGGACAGCCCCAGCATTTT.

A few counts support this clone. This chain uses TRBV11-2 with TRBJ2-1; possibly TRBD1 for D (5 bases). The CDR3 runs 17 residues. V was trimmed by 7 bases and J by 0 bases, leaving 19 bases between them. CDR1 is SGHAT and CDR2 is FQNNGV in the germline V gene. CDR3 in amino acids: CASTYNQQGASYNEQFF. In DNA form, the CDR3 reads TGTGCCAGCACCTATAATCAGCAAGGGGCCTCCTACAATGAGCAGTTCTTC.

The chain uses TRBV6-1 and TRBJ1-1; no clear D. The V end lost 1 base, the J end lost 11 bases, and 14 bases lay between the germline ends. Germline V lookup: CDR1 MNHNS, CDR2 SASEGT. This CDR3 has 13 residues. Here the CDR3 DNA reads TGTGCCAGCAGTGAAGTATTAGGGCCTGCTGCTTTCTTT. This translates into CASSEVLGPAAFF.

The rearrangement joins TRBV10-3 to TRBJ2-1, with no clear D. The CDR3 is 12 residues long. CDR1 ENHRY and CDR2 SYGVKD come from the germline V gene. V was trimmed by 2 bases and J by 3 bases, leaving 2 bases between them. The CDR3 DNA reads TGTGCCATCAGTGAGGGCTACAATGAGCAGTTCTTC. It encodes CAISEGYNEQFF.

The J gene is TRBJ2-2, the V gene TRBV7-2; 9 bases line up with TRBD1. J was trimmed by 4 bases and V by 3 bases; bases with no gene match: 9. This CDR3 comprises 17 residues. Germline-derived CDR1 and CDR2 are SGHTA and FQGNSA. In nucleotides, the CDR3 is TGTGCCAGCAGCTTCCCAGCGGGACAGGGTAGCACCGGGGAGCTGTTTTTT. Protein sequence: CASSFPAGQGSTGELFF. Based on the CDR3 plus reference TRBV7-2 and TRBJ2-2, the full variable domain is GAGVSQSPSNKVTEKGKDVELRCDPISGHTALYWYRQSLGQGLEFLIYFQGNSAPDKSGLPSDRFSAERTGGSVSTLTIQRTQQEDSAVYLCASSFPAGQGSTGELFFGEGSRLTVL.

The chain employs TRBV30 and TRBJ2-6; 9 nucleotides align to TRBD1. Per germline, CDR1 GTSNPN and CDR2 SVGIG (reference sequence). This CDR3 region has 16 residues. The V and J ends lost 8 bases and 0 bases, in that order; junction bases with no gene match: 8. DNA of the CDR3: TGTGCCGGAGGACGGGACAGGGCCTCTGGGGCCAACGTCCTGACTTTC. Amino acid sequence: CAGGRDRASGANVLTF. The full variable domain, completed using reference TRBV30 and TRBJ2-6, is SQTIHQWPATLVQPVGSPLSLECTVEGTSNPNLYWYRQAAGRGLQLLFYSVGIGQISSEVPQNLSASRPQDRQFILSSKKLLLSDSGFYLCAGGRDRASGANVLTFGAGSRLTVL.

The chain links TRBV7-3 to TRBJ1-1; no firm D call. V was cut by 3 bases and J by 4 bases, with 9 bases left in between. Per germline, CDR1 SGHTA and CDR2 FQGTGA. The CDR3 is 13 amino acids. The CDR3 DNA is TGTGCCAGCAGCTTTGACACACGCACTGAAGCTTTCTTT. Translated: CASSFDTRTEAFF.

The V gene is TRBV10-3, the J gene TRBJ2-3, with a tentative D call TRBD2 (7 bases). Germline V gene sequence: CDR1 ENHRY, CDR2 SYGVKD. Trimming stripped 2 bases from V and 1 base from J, with 19 bases between. The CDR3 runs to 18 residues. CDR3 region: CAISERGVAGAGTDTQYF. DNA for the CDR3: TGTGCCATCAGTGAGCGGGGGGTAGCAGGGGCTGGCACAGATACGCAGTATTTT.

V gene TRBV28 combines with J gene TRBJ1-5, with D perhaps TRBD1 (6 bases). The CDR3 loop spans 14 amino acids. Germline V gene sequence: CDR1 MDHEN, CDR2 SYDVKM. The V end was cut by 8 bases, the J end by 4 bases, with 15 bases between. The CDR3 DNA is TGTGCCAGCGGATGGGGGGGGCCGAATCAGCCCCAGCATTTT. This encodes CASGWGGPNQPQHF.

This sequence joins TRBV5-1 and TRBJ2-5; D is uncertain. The CDR3 runs 14 residues. The V gene's germline CDR1 is SGHRS and CDR2 YFSETQ. The V gene lost 0 bases and the J gene lost 4 bases, with 10 bases spanning the gap. As DNA, the CDR3 is TGCGCCAGCAGCTTGGCTTCGTGGGGAGAGACCCAGTACTTC. Protein product: CASSLASWGETQYF.

The chain has TRBV30 and TRBJ2-2; 7 bases are shared with TRBD1. Per the germline V gene, CDR1 is GTSNPN and CDR2 is SVGIG (reference sequence). The CDR3 spans 14 residues. The J segment lost 7 bases and the V segment lost 7 bases, leaving 12 bases of the junction unmatched. The CDR3 DNA follows: TGTGCCTCTCGGGACAGTGCCGAGGGCGGGGAGCTGTTTTTT. Encoded protein: CASRDSAEGGELFF.

The rearrangement uses TRBV9 and TRBJ2-1, with TRBD2 matching 8 bases. Germline V gene data show CDR1 as SGDLS and CDR2 as YYNGEE. V was pared by 0 bases and J by 1 base, with 6 bases of the junction left unmatched. There are 17 residues in the CDR3. DNA of the CDR3: TGTGCCAGCAGCGTAGTTGGTAGCGGGGTTTCCTACAATGAGCAGTTCTTC. It encodes CASSVVGSGVSYNEQFF.

The rearrangement joins TRBV27 to TRBJ2-3; 12 nucleotides match TRBD2. In germline, CDR1 is MNHEY, CDR2 SMNVEV (reference sequence). The CDR3 totals 16 residues. V shed 5 bases, J shed 5 bases, and the junction held 8 bases outside the gene matches. In nucleotides, the CDR3 is TGTGCCAGCAGTCATCAGACTAGCGGGAGAAGAGATACGCAGTATTTT. It is translated as CASSHQTSGRRDTQYF.

The gene calls are TRBV5-8 and TRBJ2-2, with 10 nucleotides matching TRBD1. V gave up 5 bases and J gave up 4 bases; unmatched junction bases: 8. There are 16 residues in the CDR3. Germline lookup yields CDR1 SGHTS and CDR2 YDEGEE. The CDR3 loop is CASRMTGGGFTGELFF. The CDR3 DNA is TGTGCCAGCAGGATGACAGGGGGCGGTTTCACCGGGGAGCTGTTTTTT.

The chain uses TRBV6-5 and TRBJ2-7; D is possibly TRBD1 (5 bases). Deletions cut 6 bases from V and 6 bases from J, with 18 bases between. The CDR3 runs 14 residues. In germline, CDR1 is MNHEY, CDR2 SVGAGI. The CDR3 spells CASRASGRTGEQYF. The CDR3 DNA reads TGTGCCAGCAGAGCCTCAGGGCGGACGGGCGAGCAGTACTTC.

The rearrangement joins TRBV9 to TRBJ2-5; 7 nucleotides align to TRBD1. The ends lost 4 bases at V and 4 bases at J; junction bases unmatched: 7. Looked up from germline, CDR1 is SGDLS and CDR2 is YYNGEE. The CDR3 spans 14 residues. CDR3 coding DNA: TGTGCCAGCAGCATGACAGGGCTGGGAGAGACCCAGTACTTC. This codes for CASSMTGLGETQYF. Using reference TRBV9 and TRBJ2-5 for the parts outside the CDR3, the full variable domain is DSGVTQTPKHLITATGQRVTLRCSPRSGDLSVYWYQQSLDQGLQFLIQYYNGEERAKGNILERFSAQQFPDLHSELNLSSLELGDSALYFCASSMTGLGETQYFGPGTRLLVL.

The rearrangement uses TRBV10-3 and TRBJ2-2; D is undetermined. V was cut by 5 bases and J by 2 bases, with 12 bases left in between. The CDR3 extends over 15 amino acids. The germline CDR1 and CDR2 sequences are ENHRY and SYGVKD. The CDR3 protein is CAISHSQINTGELFF. The CDR3 DNA sequence: TGTGCCATCAGTCACTCGCAGATAAACACCGGGGAGCTGTTTTTT.